This TCR beta chain was obtained from a study of OX40 agonist ivuxolimab in advanced cancers. Background on the study: Ivuxolimab is a fully human IgG2 antibody that activates OX40 (CD134). Prior checkpoint blockade (anti-PD-1, anti-PD-L1 or anti-CTLA-4) was permitted; around 37% had it.

Germline CDR1 MNHEY, CDR2 SVGAGI. V was cut by 2 bases and J by 3 bases, with 11 bases left in between. The CDR3 extends over 14 amino acids. Findings and caveats of the study: Also present in some nonresponders was a low level of normalized T-cell clonal expansion.

This clone occurred a few times. Antigen specificity is unknown. Generated by immunoSEQ multiplex PCR, the TCRdb table keeps only in-frame clones and is missing some. Counted here are roughly 19,000 clones, around 71% occurring once; the ten biggest clones make up around 16%. The sequences come from CD4+ or CD8+ T cells sorted from blood, collected in a trial of the OX40 agonist ivuxolimab. The sequence was obtained from an adult with an advanced solid tumor such as melanoma, head and neck, liver or kidney cancer. The chain links TRBV6-5 to TRBJ2-7; D gene uncertain. The CDR3 coding sequence is TGTGCCAGCAGTTACGACGGCCTCGGCTACGAGCAGTACTTC. It encodes CASSYDGLGYEQYF.